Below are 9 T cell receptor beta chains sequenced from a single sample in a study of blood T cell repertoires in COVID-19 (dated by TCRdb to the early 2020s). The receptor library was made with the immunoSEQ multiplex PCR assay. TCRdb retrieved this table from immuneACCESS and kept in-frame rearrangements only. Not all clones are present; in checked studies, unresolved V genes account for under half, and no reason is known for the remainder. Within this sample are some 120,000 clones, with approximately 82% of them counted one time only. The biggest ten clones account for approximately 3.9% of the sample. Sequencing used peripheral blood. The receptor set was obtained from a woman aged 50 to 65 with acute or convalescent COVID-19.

The CDR3 DNA follows: TGCGCCAGCAGCAGTTCGGACAGGACTAATGAAAAACTGTTTTTT. Its translation: CASSSSDRTNEKLFF. The chain joins TRBV5-1 to TRBJ1-4; the match to TRBD1 covers 7 bases. J lost 2 bases, V lost 4 bases, and 5 bases had no gene match. This CDR3 spans 15 amino acids. Germline V gene sequence: CDR1 SGHRS, CDR2 YFSETQ.

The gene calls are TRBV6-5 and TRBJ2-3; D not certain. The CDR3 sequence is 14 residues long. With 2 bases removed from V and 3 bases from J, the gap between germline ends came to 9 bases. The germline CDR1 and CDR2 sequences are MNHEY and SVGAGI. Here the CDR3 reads CASSYVRSTDTQYF. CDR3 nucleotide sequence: TGTGCCAGCAGTTACGTACGCAGTACAGATACGCAGTATTTT.

As DNA, the CDR3 is TGTGCCAGCAACCGCAAGGGGGGGGCCGGCACTGAAGCTTTCTTT. This encodes CASNRKGGAGTEAFF. The chain recombines TRBV3-1 (or the pseudogene TRBV3-2) with TRBJ1-1; weak D call: TRBD1 (6 bases). The CDR3 contains 15 residues. The germline V and J ends were trimmed by 7 bases and 4 bases, with 19 bases remaining between them. Germline values: CDR1 LGHDT, CDR2 YNNKEL (reference sequence).

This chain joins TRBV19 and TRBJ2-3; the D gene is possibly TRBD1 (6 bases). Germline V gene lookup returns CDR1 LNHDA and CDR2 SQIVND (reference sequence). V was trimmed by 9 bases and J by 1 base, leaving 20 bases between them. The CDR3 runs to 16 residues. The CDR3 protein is CASDSPPGQGTDTQYF. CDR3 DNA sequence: TGTGCCAGCGACTCCCCTCCGGGACAAGGCACAGATACGCAGTATTTT.

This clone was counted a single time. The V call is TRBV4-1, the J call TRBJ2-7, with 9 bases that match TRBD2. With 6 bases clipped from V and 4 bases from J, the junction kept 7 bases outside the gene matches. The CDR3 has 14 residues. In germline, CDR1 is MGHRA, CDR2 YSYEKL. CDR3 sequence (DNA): TGCGCCAGCAGGCGCAAAGCGGGAGGTTACGAGCAGTACTTC. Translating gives CASRRKAGGYEQYF.

The CDR3 loop is CATSDMRGGQETQYF. CDR3 sequence (DNA): TGTGCCACCAGTGATATGCGGGGCGGACAAGAGACCCAGTACTTC. The V call is TRBV24-1, the J call TRBJ2-5, with a weak D call TRBD2 (6 bases). The CDR3 spans 15 residues. Germline V lookup: CDR1 KGHDR, CDR2 SFDVKD. Trimming took 3 bases from V and 2 from J, leaving 12 bases between them.

CDR3 sequence (DNA): TGTGCCAGTAGACCCGGGGGACAGGGGAAAAACATTCAGTACTTC. Its protein is CASRPGGQGKNIQYF. The chain employs TRBV19 and TRBJ2-4, with TRBD1 identical over 10 bases. This CDR3 contains 15 residues. The ends lost 6 bases at V and 4 bases at J; junction bases unmatched: 6. From germline, CDR1 is LNHDA and CDR2 SQIVND (reference sequence).

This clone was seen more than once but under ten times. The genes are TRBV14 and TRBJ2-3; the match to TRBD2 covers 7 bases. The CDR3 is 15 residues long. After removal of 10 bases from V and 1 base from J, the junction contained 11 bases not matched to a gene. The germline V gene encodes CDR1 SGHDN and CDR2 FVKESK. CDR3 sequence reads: CATGPLAVGTDTQYF. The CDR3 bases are TGTGCCACCGGCCCGCTAGCGGTCGGCACAGATACGCAGTATTTT. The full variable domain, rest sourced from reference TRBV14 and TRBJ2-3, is EAGVTQFPSHSVIEKGQTVTLRCDPISGHDNLYWYRRVMGKEIKFLLHFVKESKQDESGMPNNRFLAERTGGTYSTLKVQPAELEDSGVYFCATGPLAVGTDTQYFGPGTRLTVL.

The CDR3 DNA reads as TGTGCCAGCAGCCCGGGACTACCTACGAACACCGGGGAGCTGTTTTTT. Translating gives CASSPGLPTNTGELFF. This chain joins TRBV3-1 (or the pseudogene TRBV3-2) and TRBJ2-2, with 7 bases aligning to TRBD2. Germline CDR1 and CDR2: LGHDT and YNNKEL (reference sequence). The J segment lost 0 bases and the V segment lost 4 bases, leaving 5 bases of the junction unmatched. This CDR3 spans 16 amino acids.